This TCR beta chain was obtained from a study of T cell changes during pregnancy in multiple sclerosis. The CDR3 extends over 12 amino acids. V lost 8 bases and J lost 6, with 8 bases in between. CDR1 is SNHLY, CDR2 FYNNEI, per germline. Assay: immunoSEQ multiplex PCR; the TCRdb copy retains only in-frame clones and omits some. The sample shows about 75,000 clones, about 94% of them seen only once. This sequence originates from a female donor with multiple sclerosis, enrolled in a pregnancy study. The sequencing used CD4+ T cells from peripheral blood mononuclear cells, collected after pregnancy. The chain uses TRBV2 and TRBJ1-6, with D unresolved. CDR3 nucleotides: TGTGCCAGCGGAGTCTTTAATTCACCCCTCCACTTT. It is translated as CASGVFNSPLHF.